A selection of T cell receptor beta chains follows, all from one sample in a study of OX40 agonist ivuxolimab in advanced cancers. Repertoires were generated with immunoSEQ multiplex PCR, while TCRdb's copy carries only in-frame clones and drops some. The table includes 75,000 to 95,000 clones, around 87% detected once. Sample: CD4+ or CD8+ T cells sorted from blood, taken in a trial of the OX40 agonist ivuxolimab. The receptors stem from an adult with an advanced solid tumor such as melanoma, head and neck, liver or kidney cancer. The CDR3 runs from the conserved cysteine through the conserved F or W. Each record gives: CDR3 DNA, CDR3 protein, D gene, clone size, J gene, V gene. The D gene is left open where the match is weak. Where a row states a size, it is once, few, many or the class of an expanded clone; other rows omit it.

TGCGCCAGCAGCTTATCAGGGGGGAGCTATGGCTACACCTTC | CASSLSGGSYGYTF | TRBD1 | . | TRBJ1-2 | TRBV5-1
TGTGCCAGCAGCGTCGACAGGGACTACGAGCAGTACTTC | CASSVDRDYEQYF | TRBD1 | . | TRBJ2-7 | TRBV9
TGTGCCAGCAGTAAGGAGGTTACGGGGGAGCTGTTTTTT | CASSKEVTGELFF | . | few | TRBJ2-2 | TRBV28
TGCGCCAGCAGCCCAGGACAGGAGAATTCACCCCTCCACTTT | CASSPGQENSPLHF | TRBD1 | . | TRBJ1-6 | TRBV5-1
TGTGCCAGCACAGAGGGAAGGGGTGAAGCTTTCTTT | CASTEGRGEAFF | . | . | TRBJ1-1 | TRBV6-5
TGTGCCAGCAGCTTAGTAGGTAACACCGGGGAGCTGTTTTTT | CASSLVGNTGELFF | . | . | TRBJ2-2 | TRBV5-4
TGCAGCGTTCCAGGGTCAACTAATGAAAAACTGTTTTTT | CSVPGSTNEKLFF | . | . | TRBJ1-4 | TRBV29-1
TGCAGCGGACAGGGATACACTGAAGCTTTCTTT | CSGQGYTEAFF | TRBD1 | few | TRBJ1-1 | TRBV29-1
TGTGCCAGCAGTCCCGGACAGGGAGGCACCTACAATGAGCAGTTCTTC | CASSPGQGGTYNEQFF | TRBD1 | once | TRBJ2-1 | TRBV2
TGCGCCAGCAGCTTGGCACCGAAAGAGACCCAGTACTTC | CASSLAPKETQYF | . | . | TRBJ2-5 | TRBV5-1
TGTGCCAGTAGTACCGGGACTAGCAGACACAATGAGCAGTTCTTC | CASSTGTSRHNEQFF | TRBD2 | . | TRBJ2-1 | TRBV19
TGTGCCAGCAGTTTACTTGGACAGACAGATACGCAGTATTTT | CASSLLGQTDTQYF | . | . | TRBJ2-3 | TRBV27
TGCGCCAGCAGCTTGACTAGCGCCACAGATACGCAGTATTTT | CASSLTSATDTQYF | TRBD2 | . | TRBJ2-3 | TRBV5-1
TGTGCCAGCAGTGACAGACCTTACACCGGGGAGCTGTTTTTT | CASSDRPYTGELFF | . | . | TRBJ2-2 | TRBV6-1
TGTGCCTGGAGCCCGGGCGTTTCCTTTCGGGGAAACACCATATATTTT | CAWSPGVSFRGNTIYF | . | . | TRBJ1-3 | TRBV30
TGTGCCAGCAGCTTGGTGCGCCTAGCGGGGGGGTCCTACAATGAGCAGTTCTTC | CASSLVRLAGGSYNEQFF | TRBD2 | . | TRBJ2-1 | TRBV5-6
TGCGCCAGCAGCGGGCCGGGACAGGGAAGAGCCGAGCAGTACTTC | CASSGPGQGRAEQYF | TRBD1 | . | TRBJ2-7 | TRBV5-1
TGTGCCAGCAGCCTCCGACAGACTAACTATGGCTACACCTTC | CASSLRQTNYGYTF | . | . | TRBJ1-2 | TRBV11-3
TGTGCCAGCTCACCAGGGAGGACTGAAGCTTTCTTT | CASSPGRTEAFF | . | . | TRBJ1-1 | TRBV18
TGTGCCAGCAGCTCCCTGGGCCAGTTGGAGCAGTTCTTC | CASSSLGQLEQFF | . | few | TRBJ2-1 | TRBV7-6
TGCGCCAGCAAGACAGGGTACTCTGGAAACACCATATATTTT | CASKTGYSGNTIYF | TRBD1 | . | TRBJ1-3 | TRBV5-1
TGCGCCAGCAGCTTGGGAGGTCTCAACACTGAAGCTTTCTTT | CASSLGGLNTEAFF | . | once | TRBJ1-1 | TRBV5-1
TGTGCCAGTAGGTTACCGACAGGGGGCTCTGGAAACACCATATATTTT | CASRLPTGGSGNTIYF | TRBD1 | . | TRBJ1-3 | TRBV19
TGTGCCAGCACCTTTGTCTCGGGACGGAATGAGCAGTTCTTC | CASTFVSGRNEQFF | . | . | TRBJ2-1 | TRBV5-6
TGTGCCAGCAGCTCACAGGGAAAGAACACTGAAGCTTTCTTT | CASSSQGKNTEAFF | . | . | TRBJ1-1 | TRBV11-3
TGTGCCAGCAGCGCAGCGTTCGAGCAGTACTTC | CASSAAFEQYF | . | . | TRBJ2-7 | TRBV7-9
TGTGCCAGCAGCTTAGTTAGCGGGAGGGCCTGGCACAATGAGCAGTTCTTC | CASSLVSGRAWHNEQFF | TRBD2 | . | TRBJ2-1 | TRBV7-6
TGTGCCAGCAGCGCCAGACTAGCGGGAGAGAAGGGGGTCGGGGAGCTGTTTTTT | CASSARLAGEKGVGELFF | TRBD2 | . | TRBJ2-2 | TRBV9
TGCGCCAGCAGTGAAATAGCGGGAGGCACCGGGGAGCTGTTTTTT | CASSEIAGGTGELFF | TRBD2 | . | TRBJ2-2 | TRBV10-1
TGTGCCAGCAGCCCGGGACAGGGGGCGAGGAATGAGCAGTTCTTC | CASSPGQGARNEQFF | TRBD1 | . | TRBJ2-1 | TRBV6-5
TGTGCCAGCAGTGAACAGGGGGGCACTGAAGCTTTCTTT | CASSEQGGTEAFF | TRBD1 | . | TRBJ1-1 | TRBV2
TGTGCCAGCAGCCCCCTCGGGAGGGCCTACAATGAGCAGTTCTTC | CASSPLGRAYNEQFF | TRBD2 | . | TRBJ2-1 | TRBV9
TGTGCCAGTAGTATATTCGGGACAGGGGAGGAGACCCAGTACTTC | CASSIFGTGEETQYF | TRBD1 | . | TRBJ2-5 | TRBV19
TGTGCCAGCAGCGTAGACGCGGGCGAATGGTCTGAAGCTTTCTTT | CASSVDAGEWSEAFF | . | . | TRBJ1-1 | TRBV9
TGTGCCAGCAGTTTAGTTGGCAATCAGCCCCAGCATTTT | CASSLVGNQPQHF | . | . | TRBJ1-5 | TRBV27
TGCGCCAGCAGTGGGATCACAGATACGCAGTATTTT | CASSGITDTQYF | . | . | TRBJ2-3 | TRBV10-1
TGTGCCAGCAGCGGGGGACTAGATCAGCCCCAGCATTTT | CASSGGLDQPQHF | . | few | TRBJ1-5 | TRBV9
TGTGCCAGCAGCGCAGCACGGGAAAGGCAGTTCTTC | CASSAARERQFF | . | . | TRBJ2-1 | TRBV7-2
TGTGCCAGCAGCTTAGTCAGTGAGCAGTTCTTC | CASSLVSEQFF | . | . | TRBJ2-1 | TRBV7-2
TGTGCCAGCAGGAGTAGGGACAGGGGTTCGGGCTACACCTTC | CASRSRDRGSGYTF | TRBD1 | once | TRBJ1-2 | TRBV6-1
TGTGCCATCTCATACAATGAGCAGTTCTTC | CAISYNEQFF | . | . | TRBJ2-1 | TRBV6-1
TGTGCCAGCAGTCGTAGCGGGGGCGAGACCCAGTACTTC | CASSRSGGETQYF | TRBD2 | . | TRBJ2-5 | TRBV7-3
TGTGCCAGCAGCTCCGGGACAGGGAAAGACCAGCCCCAGCATTTT | CASSSGTGKDQPQHF | TRBD1 | . | TRBJ1-5 | TRBV5-4
TGTGCCAGCAGCCGCAGGATGGGGGGGAATCAGCCCCAGCATTTT | CASSRRMGGNQPQHF | . | . | TRBJ1-5 | TRBV7-8
TGTGCCAGCAGCAGAAACGGACTAGCGGGAACCTACGAGCAGTACTTC | CASSRNGLAGTYEQYF | TRBD2 | . | TRBJ2-7 | TRBV6-6
TGTGCCAGCACCGGAGGAGGAAACACCATATATTTT | CASTGGGNTIYF | . | . | TRBJ1-3 | TRBV28